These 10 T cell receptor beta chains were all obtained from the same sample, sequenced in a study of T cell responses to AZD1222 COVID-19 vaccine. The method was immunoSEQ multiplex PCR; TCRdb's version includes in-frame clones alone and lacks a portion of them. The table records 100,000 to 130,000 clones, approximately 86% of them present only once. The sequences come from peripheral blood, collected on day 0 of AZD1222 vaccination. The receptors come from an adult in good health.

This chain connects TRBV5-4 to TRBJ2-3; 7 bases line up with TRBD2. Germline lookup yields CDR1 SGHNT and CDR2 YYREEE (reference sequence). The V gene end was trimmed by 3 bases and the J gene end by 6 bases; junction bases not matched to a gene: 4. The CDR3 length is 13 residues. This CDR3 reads CASSWTSTDTQYF. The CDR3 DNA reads TGTGCCAGCAGCTGGACTAGTACGGATACGCAGTATTTT.

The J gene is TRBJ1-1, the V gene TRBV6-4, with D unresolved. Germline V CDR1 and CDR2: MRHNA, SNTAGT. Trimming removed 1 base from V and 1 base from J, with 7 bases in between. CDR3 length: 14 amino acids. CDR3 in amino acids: CASSDFGRNTEAFF. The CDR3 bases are TGTGCCAGCAGTGACTTCGGCAGGAACACTGAAGCTTTCTTT.

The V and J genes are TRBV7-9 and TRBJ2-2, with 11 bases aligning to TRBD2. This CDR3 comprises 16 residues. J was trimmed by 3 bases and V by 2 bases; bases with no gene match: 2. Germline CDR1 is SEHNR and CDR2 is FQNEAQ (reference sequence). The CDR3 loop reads CASSLLLAGDTGELFF. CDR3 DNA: TGTGCCAGCAGCTTATTACTAGCGGGGGACACCGGGGAGCTGTTTTTT. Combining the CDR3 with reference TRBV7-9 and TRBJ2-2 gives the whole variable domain DTGVSQNPRHKITKRGQNVTFRCDPISEHNRLYWYRQTLGQGPEFLTYFQNEAQLEKSRLLSDRFSAERPKGSFSTLEIQRTEQGDSAMYLCASSLLLAGDTGELFFGEGSRLTVL.

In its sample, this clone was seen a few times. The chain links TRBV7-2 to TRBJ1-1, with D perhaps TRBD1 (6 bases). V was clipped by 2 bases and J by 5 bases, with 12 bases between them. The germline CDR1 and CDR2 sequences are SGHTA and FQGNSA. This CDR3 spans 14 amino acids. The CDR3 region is CASSLRGRGTEAFF. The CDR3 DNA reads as TGTGCCAGCAGCTTAAGGGGGAGAGGAACTGAAGCTTTCTTT.

DNA for the CDR3: TGCGCCAGCAGCGTTGGGACGGAAGGAAACACCATATATTTT. Its protein product is CASSVGTEGNTIYF. The genes are TRBV5-1 and TRBJ1-3, with a weak D call TRBD1 (5 bases). The CDR3 is made up of 14 amino acids. The germline V and J ends were trimmed by 4 bases and 4 bases, with 12 bases remaining between them. The germline gives CDR1 SGHRS, CDR2 YFSETQ. Complete variable domain (other parts from reference TRBV5-1 and TRBJ1-3): KAGVTQTPRYLIKTRGQQVTLSCSPISGHRSVSWYQQTPGQGLQFLFEYFSETQRNKGNFPGRFSGRQFSNSRSEMNVSTLELGDSALYLCASSVGTEGNTIYFGEGSWLTVV.

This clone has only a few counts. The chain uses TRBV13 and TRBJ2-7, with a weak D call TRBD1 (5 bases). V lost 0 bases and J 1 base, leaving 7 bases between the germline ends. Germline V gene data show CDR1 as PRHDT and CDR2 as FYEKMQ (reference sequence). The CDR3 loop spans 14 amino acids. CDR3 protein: CASSLGRESYEQYF. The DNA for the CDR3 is TGTGCCAGCAGCTTAGGCAGGGAATCCTACGAGCAGTACTTC. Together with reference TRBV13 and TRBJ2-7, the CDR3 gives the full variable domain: AAGVIQSPRHLIKEKRETATLKCYPIPRHDTVYWYQQGPGQDPQFLISFYEKMQSDKGSIPDRFSAQQFSDYHSELNMSSLELGDSALYFCASSLGRESYEQYFGPGTRLTVT.

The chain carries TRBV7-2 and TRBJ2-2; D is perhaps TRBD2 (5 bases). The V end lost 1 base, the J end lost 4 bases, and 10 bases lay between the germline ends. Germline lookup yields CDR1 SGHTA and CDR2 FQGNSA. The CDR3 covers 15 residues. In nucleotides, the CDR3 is TGTGCCAGCAGCTTAGGAGGGCGGAGCACCGGGGAGCTGTTTTTT. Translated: CASSLGGRSTGELFF.

The CDR3 region has the DNA TGCGCCAGCAGCTTGCAAGGACGGGAGGGGGAAAAACTGTTTTTT. Protein sequence: CASSLQGREGEKLFF. The V and J genes are TRBV5-1 and TRBJ1-4; D is possibly TRBD1 (5 bases). The CDR3 covers 15 residues. With 1 base removed from V and 8 bases from J, the gap between germline ends came to 15 bases. The germline V gene encodes CDR1 SGHRS and CDR2 YFSETQ.

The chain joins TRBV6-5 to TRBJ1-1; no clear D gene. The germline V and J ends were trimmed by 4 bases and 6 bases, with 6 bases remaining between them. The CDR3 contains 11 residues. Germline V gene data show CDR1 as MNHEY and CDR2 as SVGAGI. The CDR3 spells CASSWPPEAFF. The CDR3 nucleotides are TGTGCCAGCAGTTGGCCCCCTGAAGCTTTCTTT.

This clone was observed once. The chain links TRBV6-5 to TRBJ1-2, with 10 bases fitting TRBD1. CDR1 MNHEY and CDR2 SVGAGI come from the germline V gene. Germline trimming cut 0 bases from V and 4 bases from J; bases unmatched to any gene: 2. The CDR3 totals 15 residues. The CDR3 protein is CASSYSGQGFYGYTF. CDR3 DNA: TGTGCCAGCAGTTACTCGGGACAGGGGTTCTATGGCTACACCTTC.